This T cell receptor beta chain was captured by sequencing in a study of blood T cell repertoires in COVID-19 (dated by TCRdb to 2020 to 2022). Broadly, across the study: Samples from collaborators originated in the United States, Italy and Spain and spanned both the acute and convalescent phases of COVID-19. The sample metadata nearly always contained a de-identified subject ID, COVID-19 status, age in years and sex. Samples came from the ongoing ImmuneRACE study (first 160 participants) plus 1,254 subjects from 6 global collaborators. The repertoires were released in a freely available public database intended as a resource for research on the immune response to SARS-CoV-2. The material from the prospective study consisted of cDNA or gDNA derived from T cells, B-cell-depleted T cells, or PBMCs. The dataset comprised deeply sampled blood TCRbeta repertoires from subjects exposed to, actively infected with, or recovered from COVID-19. Where available, HLA class I and class II types were taken from metadata supplied by the sample provider and were not determined by assay-based typing. The study at large found these results: The quantity of clinical and demographic metadata differed by source and by participant and was supplied without curation.

The immunoSEQ Assay, a bias-controlled multiplex PCR, was used to amplify TCRbeta CDR3 regions from genomic DNA. As for how the authors treated the data: The number of nucleated cells in each sample was estimated by amplification of reference gene primers within the assay. To quantify the absolute abundance of each unique TCRbeta CDR3 rearrangement, sequence reads were collapsed and filtered. For each sample, productive Simpson clonality was calculated by taking the square root of Simpson's diversity index across productive rearrangements. As stored in TCRdb, this immuneACCESS dataset retains in-frame rearrangements with V and J assigned. A fraction of the clones does not appear; measured against another copy, unresolved V genes explain less than half of the discrepancy, and the remainder lacks a known reason. V and J calls and clone size come straight from that table; D and trimming were deduced from the DNA. The table for this sample lists around 700,000 clones; 75% to 90% of them were counted only once. The ten largest clones capture roughly 0.25% of the sample.

Whole blood was collected in K2EDTA tubes by collaborating institutions according to the institutions' own protocols. For TCRbeta analysis, collaborators shipped samples in one of three forms: frozen whole blood, isolated PBMCs, or DNA extracted from either of those sample types. This clone was detected a few times. Its recognized antigen is unknown. No base qualities exist here, and no much larger clone lies one base off it. Sequencing was performed on peripheral blood. This TCR was recovered from a woman aged 18-35 years with acute or convalescent COVID-19.

CDR3 sequence: CASNLDGMNTEAFF. The sequence in DNA is TGCGCCAGCAACTTGGACGGGATGAACACTGAAGCTTTCTTT. The chain is assembled from TRBV4-1 and TRBJ1-1; the D gene cannot be resolved reliably. The germline V gene encodes CDR1 MGHRA and CDR2 YSYEKL. The V end loses 7 bases and the J end loses 0 bases, and a stretch of 12 bases separates them. Its CDR3 holds 14 amino acids, cysteine through phenylalanine. Left in the record is the CDR3 DNA by itself, 42 bases read in frame from the first base.